This T cell receptor beta chain was sequenced for a study of blood T cell repertoires in COVID-19. On the study more broadly: The samples span acute and convalescent COVID-19 from the United States, Italy and Spain. PBMCs, B-cell-depleted T cells, or T cells were the source of the cDNA or gDNA that made up the material.

In the source study's methods: Reference gene primer amplification gave estimated nucleated cell counts. The data were produced by immunoSEQ multiplex PCR, yet TCRdb's version contains in-frame clones alone and is incomplete. The V and J calls and clone size are taken from that table; D and trimming were inferred from the DNA. The sample lists 70,000 to 80,000 clones; around nine tenths were seen once. CDR1 and CDR2 from the germline V gene are LGHDT and YNNKEL (reference sequence). V was pared by 4 bases and J by 2 bases, with 4 bases of the junction left unmatched. The CDR3 runs 14 residues. The specimen was peripheral blood. This TCR came from a woman aged 60 to 75 with acute or convalescent COVID-19. The chain is built from TRBV3-1 (or the pseudogene TRBV3-2) and TRBJ2-5, with 7 bases aligning to TRBD1. The CDR3 sequence: CASSLRRGQETQYF. Written as DNA, the CDR3 is TGTGCCAGCAGCCTCCGCAGGGGGCAAGAGACCCAGTACTTC.